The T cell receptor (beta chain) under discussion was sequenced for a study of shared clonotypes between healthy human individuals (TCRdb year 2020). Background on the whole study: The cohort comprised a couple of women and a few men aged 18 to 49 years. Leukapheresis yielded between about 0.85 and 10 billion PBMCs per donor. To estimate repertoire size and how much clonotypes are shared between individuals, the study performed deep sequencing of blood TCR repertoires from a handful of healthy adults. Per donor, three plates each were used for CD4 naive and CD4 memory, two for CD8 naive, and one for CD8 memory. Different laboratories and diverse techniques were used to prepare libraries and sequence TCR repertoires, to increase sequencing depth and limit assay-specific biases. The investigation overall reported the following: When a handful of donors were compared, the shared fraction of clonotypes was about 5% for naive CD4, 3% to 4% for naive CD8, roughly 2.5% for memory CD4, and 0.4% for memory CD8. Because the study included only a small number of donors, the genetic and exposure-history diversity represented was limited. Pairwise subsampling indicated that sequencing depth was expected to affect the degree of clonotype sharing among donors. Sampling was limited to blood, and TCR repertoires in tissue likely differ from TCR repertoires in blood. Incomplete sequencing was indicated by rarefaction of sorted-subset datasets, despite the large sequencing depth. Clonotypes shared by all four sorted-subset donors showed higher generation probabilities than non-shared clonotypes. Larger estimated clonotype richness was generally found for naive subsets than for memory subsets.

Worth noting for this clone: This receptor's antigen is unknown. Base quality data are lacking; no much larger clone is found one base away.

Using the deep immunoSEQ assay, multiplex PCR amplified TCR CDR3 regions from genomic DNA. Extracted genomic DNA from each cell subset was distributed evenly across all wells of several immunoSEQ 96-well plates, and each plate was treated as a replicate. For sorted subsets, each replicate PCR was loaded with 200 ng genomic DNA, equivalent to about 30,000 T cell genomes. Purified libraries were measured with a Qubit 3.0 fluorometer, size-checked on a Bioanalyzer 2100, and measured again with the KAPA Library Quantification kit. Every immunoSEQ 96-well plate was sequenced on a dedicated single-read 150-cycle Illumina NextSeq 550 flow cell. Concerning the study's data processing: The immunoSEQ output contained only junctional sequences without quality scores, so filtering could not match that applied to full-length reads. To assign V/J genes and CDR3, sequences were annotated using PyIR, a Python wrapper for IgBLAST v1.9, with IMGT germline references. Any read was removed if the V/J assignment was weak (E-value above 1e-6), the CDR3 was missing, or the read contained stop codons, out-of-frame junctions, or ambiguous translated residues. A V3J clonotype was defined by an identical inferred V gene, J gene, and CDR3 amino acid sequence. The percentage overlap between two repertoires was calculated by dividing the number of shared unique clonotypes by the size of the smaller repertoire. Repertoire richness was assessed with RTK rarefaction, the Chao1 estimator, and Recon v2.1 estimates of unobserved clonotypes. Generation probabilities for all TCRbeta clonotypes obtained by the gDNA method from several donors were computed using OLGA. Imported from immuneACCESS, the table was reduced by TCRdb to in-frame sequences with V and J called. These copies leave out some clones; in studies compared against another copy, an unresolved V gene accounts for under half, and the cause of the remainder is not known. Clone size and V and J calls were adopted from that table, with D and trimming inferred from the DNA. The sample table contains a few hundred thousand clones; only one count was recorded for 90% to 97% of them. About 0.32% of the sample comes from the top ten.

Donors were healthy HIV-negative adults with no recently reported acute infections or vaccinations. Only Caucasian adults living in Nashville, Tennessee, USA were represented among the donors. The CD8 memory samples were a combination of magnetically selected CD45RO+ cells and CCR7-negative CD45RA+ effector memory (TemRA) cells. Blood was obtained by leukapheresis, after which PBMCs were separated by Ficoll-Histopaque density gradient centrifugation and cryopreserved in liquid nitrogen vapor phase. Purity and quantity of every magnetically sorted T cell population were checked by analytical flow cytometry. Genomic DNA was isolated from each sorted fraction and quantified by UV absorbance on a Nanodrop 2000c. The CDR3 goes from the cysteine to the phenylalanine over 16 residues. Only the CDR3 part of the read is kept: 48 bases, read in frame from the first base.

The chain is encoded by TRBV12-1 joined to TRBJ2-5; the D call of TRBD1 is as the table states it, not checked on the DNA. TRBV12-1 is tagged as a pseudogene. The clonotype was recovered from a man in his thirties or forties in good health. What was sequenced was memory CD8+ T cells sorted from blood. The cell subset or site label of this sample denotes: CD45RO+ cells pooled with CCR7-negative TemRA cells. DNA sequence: TGTGCCAGCAGCTCCACCAACAGGGGGCTTGAGGAGACCCAGTACTTC. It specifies CASSSTNRGLEETQYF.